This T cell receptor (beta chain) comes out of a study of T cell repertoires in aging, cancer and after chemotherapy. The germline V gene encodes CDR1 MNHEY and CDR2 SMNVEV (reference sequence). J lost 10 bases, V lost 6 bases, and 5 bases had no gene match. This CDR3 comprises 12 residues. This clonotype was detected only a few times. A mixed TRB-A/B primer pool amplified rearranged TRB by multiplex touch-down PCR. One entry per CDR3 protein, called by TCRdb with MiXCR from the multiplex PCR reads. The repertoire has about 10,000 distinct CDR3 sequences, roughly 37% of them found once; the top ten carry roughly 9.5%. The template was genomic DNA from peripheral blood, not RNA.

Sequenced input: blood. V usage is TRBV27 and J usage is TRBJ2-2, with 7 nucleotides matching TRBD1. This receptor was obtained from a human donor in good health. The CDR3 DNA is TGTGCCAGCAGGGGACAGAAAAAGGAGCTGTTTTTT. It yields the protein CASRGQKKELFF.